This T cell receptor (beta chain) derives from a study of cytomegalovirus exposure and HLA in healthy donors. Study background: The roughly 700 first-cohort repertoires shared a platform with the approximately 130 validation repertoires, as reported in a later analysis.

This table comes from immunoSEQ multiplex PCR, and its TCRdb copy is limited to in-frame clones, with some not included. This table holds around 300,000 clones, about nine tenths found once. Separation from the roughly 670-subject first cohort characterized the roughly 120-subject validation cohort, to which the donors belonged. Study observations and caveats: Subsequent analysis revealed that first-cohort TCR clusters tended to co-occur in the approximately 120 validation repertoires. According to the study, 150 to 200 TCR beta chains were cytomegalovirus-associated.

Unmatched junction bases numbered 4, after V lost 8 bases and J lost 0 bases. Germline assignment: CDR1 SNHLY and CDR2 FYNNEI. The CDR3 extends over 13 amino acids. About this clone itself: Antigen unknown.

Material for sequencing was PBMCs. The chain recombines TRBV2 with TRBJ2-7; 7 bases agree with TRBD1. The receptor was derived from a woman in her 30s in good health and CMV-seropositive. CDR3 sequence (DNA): TGTGCCAGCGAGGGGGCCGTCTCCTACGAGCAGTACTTC. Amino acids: CASEGAVSYEQYF.